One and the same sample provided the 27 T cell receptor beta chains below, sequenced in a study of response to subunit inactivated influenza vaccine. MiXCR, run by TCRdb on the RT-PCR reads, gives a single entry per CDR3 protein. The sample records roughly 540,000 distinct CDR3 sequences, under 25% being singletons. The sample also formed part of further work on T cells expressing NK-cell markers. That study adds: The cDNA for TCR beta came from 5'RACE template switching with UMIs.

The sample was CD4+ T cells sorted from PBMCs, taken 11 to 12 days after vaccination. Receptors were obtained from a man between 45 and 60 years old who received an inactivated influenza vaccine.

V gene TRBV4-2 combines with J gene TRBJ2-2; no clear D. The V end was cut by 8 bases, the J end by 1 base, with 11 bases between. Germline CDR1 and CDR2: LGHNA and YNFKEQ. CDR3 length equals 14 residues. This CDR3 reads CASAPGRNTGELFF. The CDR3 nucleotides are TGTGCCAGCGCCCCGGGCAGGAACACCGGGGAGCTGTTTTTT.

This chain's CDR3 is CSARDRSEPYNEQFF. For the CDR3, the DNA is TGCAGTGCTAGAGATCGGTCCGAGCCCTACAATGAGCAGTTCTTC. This chain links TRBV20-1 with TRBJ2-1, with D unresolved. Germline V gives CDR1 DFQATT, CDR2 SNEGSKA (reference sequence). The CDR3 runs to 15 residues. V lost 0 bases to trimming and J lost 2 bases, with 11 bases between them.

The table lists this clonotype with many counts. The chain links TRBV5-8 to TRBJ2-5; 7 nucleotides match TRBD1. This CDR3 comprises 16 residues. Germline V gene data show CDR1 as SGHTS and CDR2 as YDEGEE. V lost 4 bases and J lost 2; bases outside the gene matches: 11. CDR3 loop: CASSKDLGTVQETQYF. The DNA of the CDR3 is TGTGCCAGCAGCAAAGATCTCGGGACAGTACAAGAGACCCAGTACTTC. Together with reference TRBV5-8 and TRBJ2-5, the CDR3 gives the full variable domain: EAGVTQSPTHLIKTRGQQATLRCSPISGHTSVYWYQQALGLGLQFLLWYDEGEERNRGNFPPRFSGRQFPNYSSELNVNALELEDSALYLCASSKDLGTVQETQYFGPGTRLLVL.

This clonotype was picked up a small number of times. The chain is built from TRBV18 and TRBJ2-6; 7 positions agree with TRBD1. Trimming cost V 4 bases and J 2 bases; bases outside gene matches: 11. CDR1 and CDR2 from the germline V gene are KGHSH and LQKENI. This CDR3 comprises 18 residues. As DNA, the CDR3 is TGTGCCAGCTCACTTTCCAAACTTCAGGGGGCTGGGGCCAACGTCCTGACTTTC. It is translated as CASSLSKLQGAGANVLTF.

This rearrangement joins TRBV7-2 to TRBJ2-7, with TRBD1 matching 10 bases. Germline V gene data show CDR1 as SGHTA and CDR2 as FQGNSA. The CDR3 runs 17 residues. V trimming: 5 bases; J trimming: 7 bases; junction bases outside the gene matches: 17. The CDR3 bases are TGTGCCAGCAGCCCTAATAGGATAGGGACAGGGGATACGGAGCAGTACTTC. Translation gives CASSPNRIGTGDTEQYF.

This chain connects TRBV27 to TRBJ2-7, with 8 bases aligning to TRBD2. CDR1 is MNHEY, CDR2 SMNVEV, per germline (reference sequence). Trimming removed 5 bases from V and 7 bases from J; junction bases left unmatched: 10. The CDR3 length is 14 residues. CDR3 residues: CASSRAGESGEQYF. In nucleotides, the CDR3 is TGTGCCAGCAGTAGAGCGGGAGAATCGGGGGAGCAGTACTTC.

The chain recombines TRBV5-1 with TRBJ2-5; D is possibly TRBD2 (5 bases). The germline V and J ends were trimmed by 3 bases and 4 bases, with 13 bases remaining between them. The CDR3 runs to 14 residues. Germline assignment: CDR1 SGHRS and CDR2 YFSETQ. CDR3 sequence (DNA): TGCGCCAGCAGCTCCTCCTATGCGGGAGAGACCCAGTACTTC. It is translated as CASSSSYAGETQYF.

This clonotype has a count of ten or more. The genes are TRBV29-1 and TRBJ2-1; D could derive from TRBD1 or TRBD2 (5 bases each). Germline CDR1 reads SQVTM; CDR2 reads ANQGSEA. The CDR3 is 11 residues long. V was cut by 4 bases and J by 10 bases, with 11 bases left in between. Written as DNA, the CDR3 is TGCAGCGTTGCCCTTTGGGGGGAGCAGTTCTTC. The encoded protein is CSVALWGEQFF.

CDR3 coding DNA: TGTGCCAGCAGCCGAGGGACTAGCGGGAGGGTCCCCGGGGAGCTGTTTTTT. Its translation: CASSRGTSGRVPGELFF. This rearrangement joins TRBV3-1 to TRBJ2-2, with 16 bases aligning to TRBD2. The V gene end was trimmed by 4 bases and the J gene end by 6 bases; junction bases not matched to a gene: 5. The CDR3 is 17 residues long. Germline V gene lookup returns CDR1 LGHDT and CDR2 YNNKEL (reference sequence).

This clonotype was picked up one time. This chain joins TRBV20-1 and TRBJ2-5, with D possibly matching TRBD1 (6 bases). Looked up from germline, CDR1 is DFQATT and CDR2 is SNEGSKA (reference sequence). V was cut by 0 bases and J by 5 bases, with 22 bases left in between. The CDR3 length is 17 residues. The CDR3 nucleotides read TGCAGTGCTAGAGACCTCGTCACAGGGCCCCTTGTTGAGACCCAGTACTTC. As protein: CSARDLVTGPLVETQYF.

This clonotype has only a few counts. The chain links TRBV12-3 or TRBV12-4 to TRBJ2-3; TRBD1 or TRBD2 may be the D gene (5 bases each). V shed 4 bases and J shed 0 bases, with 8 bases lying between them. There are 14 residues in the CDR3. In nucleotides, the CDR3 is TGTGCCAGCAGTTGGGGGACGAGCACAGATACGCAGTATTTT. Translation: CASSWGTSTDTQYF.

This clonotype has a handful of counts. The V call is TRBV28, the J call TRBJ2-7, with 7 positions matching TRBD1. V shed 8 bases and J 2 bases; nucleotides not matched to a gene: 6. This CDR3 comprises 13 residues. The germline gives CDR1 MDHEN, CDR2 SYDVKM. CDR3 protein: CASRRTGTYEQYF. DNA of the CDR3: TGTGCCAGCCGCAGGACAGGCACCTACGAGCAGTACTTC. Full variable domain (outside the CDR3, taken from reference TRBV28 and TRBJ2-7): DVKVTQSSRYLVKRTGEKVFLECVQDMDHENMFWYRQDPGLGLRLIYFSYDVKMKEKGDIPEGYSVSREKKERFSLILESASTNQTSMYLCASRRTGTYEQYFGPGTRLTVT.

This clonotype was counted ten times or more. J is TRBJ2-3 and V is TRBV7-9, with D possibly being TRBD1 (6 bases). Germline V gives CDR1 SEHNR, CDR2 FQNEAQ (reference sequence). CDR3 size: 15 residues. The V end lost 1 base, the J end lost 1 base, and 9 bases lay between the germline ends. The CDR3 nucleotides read TGTGCCAGCAGCTTAGTCGCAGGGGGCACAGATACGCAGTATTTT. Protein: CASSLVAGGTDTQYF. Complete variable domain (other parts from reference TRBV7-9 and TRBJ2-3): DTGVSQNPRHKITKRGQNVTFRCDPISEHNRLYWYRQTLGQGPEFLTYFQNEAQLEKSRLLSDRFSAERPKGSFSTLEIQRTEQGDSAMYLCASSLVAGGTDTQYFGPGTRLTVL.

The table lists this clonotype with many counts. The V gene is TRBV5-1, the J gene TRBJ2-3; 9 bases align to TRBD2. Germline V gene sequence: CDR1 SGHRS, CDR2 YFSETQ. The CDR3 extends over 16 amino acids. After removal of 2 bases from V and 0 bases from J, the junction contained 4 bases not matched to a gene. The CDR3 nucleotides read TGCGCCAGCAGCTTTGTGCTAGCGGGGAGCACAGATACGCAGTATTTT. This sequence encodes CASSFVLAGSTDTQYF.

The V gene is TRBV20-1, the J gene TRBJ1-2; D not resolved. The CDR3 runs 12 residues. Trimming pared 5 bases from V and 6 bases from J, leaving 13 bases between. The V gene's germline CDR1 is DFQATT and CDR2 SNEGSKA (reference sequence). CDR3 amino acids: CSARRLTDGYTF. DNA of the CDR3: TGCAGTGCTCGGAGGTTGACGGATGGCTACACCTTC.

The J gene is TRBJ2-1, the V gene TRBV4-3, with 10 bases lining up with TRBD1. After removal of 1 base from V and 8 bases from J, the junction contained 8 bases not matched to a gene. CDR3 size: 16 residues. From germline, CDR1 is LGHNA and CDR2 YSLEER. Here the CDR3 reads CASSQGGQGFLHEQFF. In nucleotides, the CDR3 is TGCGCCAGCAGCCAAGGGGGACAGGGGTTTCTCCATGAGCAGTTCTTC.

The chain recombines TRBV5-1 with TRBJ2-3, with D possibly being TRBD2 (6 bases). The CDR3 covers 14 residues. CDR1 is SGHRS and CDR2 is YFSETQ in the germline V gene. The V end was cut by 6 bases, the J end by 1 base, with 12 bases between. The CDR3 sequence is CASIERVGTDTQYF. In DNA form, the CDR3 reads TGCGCCAGCATTGAGCGGGTAGGCACAGATACGCAGTATTTT. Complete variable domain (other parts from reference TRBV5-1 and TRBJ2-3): KAGVTQTPRYLIKTRGQQVTLSCSPISGHRSVSWYQQTPGQGLQFLFEYFSETQRNKGNFPGRFSGRQFSNSRSEMNVSTLELGDSALYLCASIERVGTDTQYFGPGTRLTVL.

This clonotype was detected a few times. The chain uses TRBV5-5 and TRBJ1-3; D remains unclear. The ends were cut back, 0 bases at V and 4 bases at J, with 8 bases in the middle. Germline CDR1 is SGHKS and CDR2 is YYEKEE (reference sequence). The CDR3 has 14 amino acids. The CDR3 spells CASSLGGRGNTIYF. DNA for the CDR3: TGTGCCAGCAGCTTGGGAGGGCGAGGAAACACCATATATTTT. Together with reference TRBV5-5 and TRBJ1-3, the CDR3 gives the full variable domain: DAGVTQSPTHLIKTRGQQVTLRCSPISGHKSVSWYQQVLGQGPQFIFQYYEKEERGRGNFPDRFSARQFPNYSSELNVNALLLGDSALYLCASSLGGRGNTIYFGEGSWLTVV.

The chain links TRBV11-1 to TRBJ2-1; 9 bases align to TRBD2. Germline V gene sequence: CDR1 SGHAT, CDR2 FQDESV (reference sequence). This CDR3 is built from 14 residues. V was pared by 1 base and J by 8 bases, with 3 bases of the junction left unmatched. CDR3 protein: CASSLGSGSYEQFF. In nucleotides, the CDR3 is TGTGCCAGCAGCTTAGGTAGCGGGAGCTATGAGCAGTTCTTC.

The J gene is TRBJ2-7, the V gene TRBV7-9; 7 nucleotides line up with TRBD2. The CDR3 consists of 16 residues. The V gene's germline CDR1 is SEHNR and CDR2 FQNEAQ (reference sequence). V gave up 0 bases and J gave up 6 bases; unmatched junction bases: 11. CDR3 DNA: TGTGCCAGCAGCTTAGCGCTTCGGGAGGCGGGATTCGAGCAGTACTTC. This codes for CASSLALREAGFEQYF.

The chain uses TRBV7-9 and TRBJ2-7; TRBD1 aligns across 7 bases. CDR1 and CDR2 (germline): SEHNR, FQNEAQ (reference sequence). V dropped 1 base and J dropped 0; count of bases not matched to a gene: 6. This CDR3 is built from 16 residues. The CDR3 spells CASSLEGTAVSYEQYF. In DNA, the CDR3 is TGTGCCAGCAGCTTAGAGGGGACAGCCGTCTCCTACGAGCAGTACTTC.

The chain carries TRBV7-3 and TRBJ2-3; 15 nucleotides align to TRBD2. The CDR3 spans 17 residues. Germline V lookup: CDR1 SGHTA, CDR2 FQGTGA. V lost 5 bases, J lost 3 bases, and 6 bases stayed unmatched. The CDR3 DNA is TGTGCCAGCAGCCCCGGGACTAGCGGGAGGTATACAGATACGCAGTATTTT. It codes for CASSPGTSGRYTDTQYF.

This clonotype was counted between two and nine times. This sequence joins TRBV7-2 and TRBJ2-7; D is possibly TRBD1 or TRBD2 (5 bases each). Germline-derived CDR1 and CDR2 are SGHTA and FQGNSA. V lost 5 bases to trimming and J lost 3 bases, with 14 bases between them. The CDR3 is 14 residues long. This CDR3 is CASSRRESLYEQYF. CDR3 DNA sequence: TGTGCCAGCAGCCGCAGGGAGTCTCTCTACGAGCAGTACTTC.

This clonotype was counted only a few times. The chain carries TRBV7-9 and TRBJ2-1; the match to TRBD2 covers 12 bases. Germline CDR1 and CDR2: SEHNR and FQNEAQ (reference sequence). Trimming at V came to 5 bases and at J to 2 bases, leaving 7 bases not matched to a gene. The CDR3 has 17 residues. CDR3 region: CASSRTSGMSAYNEQFF. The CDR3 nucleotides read TGTGCCAGCAGCAGGACTAGCGGGATGTCGGCCTACAATGAGCAGTTCTTC. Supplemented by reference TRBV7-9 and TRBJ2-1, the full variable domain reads DTGVSQNPRHKITKRGQNVTFRCDPISEHNRLYWYRQTLGQGPEFLTYFQNEAQLEKSRLLSDRFSAERPKGSFSTLEIQRTEQGDSAMYLCASSRTSGMSAYNEQFFGPGTRLTVL.

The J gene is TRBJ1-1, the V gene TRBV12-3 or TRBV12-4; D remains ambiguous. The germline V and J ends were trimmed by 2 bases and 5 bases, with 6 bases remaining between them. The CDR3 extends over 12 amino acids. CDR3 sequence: CASSLWRTEAFF. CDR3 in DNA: TGTGCCAGCAGTTTATGGAGAACTGAAGCTTTCTTT.

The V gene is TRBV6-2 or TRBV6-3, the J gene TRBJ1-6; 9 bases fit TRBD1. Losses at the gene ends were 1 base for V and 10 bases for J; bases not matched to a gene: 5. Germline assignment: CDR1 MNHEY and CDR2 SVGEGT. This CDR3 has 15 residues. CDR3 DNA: TGTGCCAGCAGTTACTTGGGACAGGGCGGCTCACCCCTCCACTTT. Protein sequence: CASSYLGQGGSPLHF.

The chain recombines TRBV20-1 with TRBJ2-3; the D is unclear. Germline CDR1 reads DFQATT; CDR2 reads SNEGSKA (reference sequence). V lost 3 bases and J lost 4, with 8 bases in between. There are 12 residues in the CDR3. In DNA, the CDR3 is TGCAGTGCTAGCCTGAGCGCAGATACGCAGTATTTT. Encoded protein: CSASLSADTQYF.